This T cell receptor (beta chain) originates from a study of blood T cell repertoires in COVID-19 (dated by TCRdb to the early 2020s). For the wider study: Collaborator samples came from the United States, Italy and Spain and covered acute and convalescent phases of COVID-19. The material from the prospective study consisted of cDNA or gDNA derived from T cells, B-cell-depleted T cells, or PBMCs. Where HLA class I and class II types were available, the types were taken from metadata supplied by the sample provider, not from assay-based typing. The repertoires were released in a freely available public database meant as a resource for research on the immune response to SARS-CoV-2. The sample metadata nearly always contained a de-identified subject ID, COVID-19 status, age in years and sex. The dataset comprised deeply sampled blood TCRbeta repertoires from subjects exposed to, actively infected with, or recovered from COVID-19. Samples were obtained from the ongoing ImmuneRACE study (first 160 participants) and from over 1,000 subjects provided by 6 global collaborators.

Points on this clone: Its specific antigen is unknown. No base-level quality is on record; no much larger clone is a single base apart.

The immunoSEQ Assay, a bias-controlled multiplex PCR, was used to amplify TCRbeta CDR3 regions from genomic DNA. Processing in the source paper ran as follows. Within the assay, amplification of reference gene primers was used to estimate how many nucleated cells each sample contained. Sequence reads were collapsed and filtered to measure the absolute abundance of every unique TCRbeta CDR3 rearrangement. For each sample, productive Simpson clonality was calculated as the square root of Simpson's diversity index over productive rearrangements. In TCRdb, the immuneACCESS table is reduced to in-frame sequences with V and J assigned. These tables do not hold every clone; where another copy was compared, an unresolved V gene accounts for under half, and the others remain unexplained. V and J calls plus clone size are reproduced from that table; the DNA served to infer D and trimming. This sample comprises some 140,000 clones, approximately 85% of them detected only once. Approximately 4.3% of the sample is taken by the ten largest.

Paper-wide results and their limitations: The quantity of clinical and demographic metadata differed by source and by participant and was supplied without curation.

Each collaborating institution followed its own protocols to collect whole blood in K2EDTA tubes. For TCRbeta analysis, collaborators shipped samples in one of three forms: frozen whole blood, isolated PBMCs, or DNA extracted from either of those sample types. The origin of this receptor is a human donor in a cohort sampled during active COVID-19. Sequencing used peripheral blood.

Here is the DNA: TGTGCCAGCAGTTACTCGGAGGGGAACTATGGCTACACCTTC. Translated, this gives CASSYSEGNYGYTF. The chain is encoded by TRBV6-5 joined to TRBJ1-2; perhaps TRBD1 is the D gene, with 5 bases matching. CDR1 and CDR2 were assigned from the germline V gene as MNHEY and SVGAGI. The CDR3 sequence holds 14 residues, the cysteine and phenylalanine included. The CDR3 DNA has 42 bases and is translated from base 1. The junction carries 7 bases between V and J, which are trimmed by 0 bases and 2 bases respectively.